Listed below are T cell receptor beta chains from one sample, sequenced in a study of regulatory T cells in long-lasting Graves disease. TCRdb called the multiplex PCR reads again in MiXCR, with one record for every CDR3 protein. The table lists hundreds of thousands of distinct CDR3 sequences, approximately 13% of them singletons. The data were also submitted as part of a second study, on T cells in Graves' hyperthyroidism and ophthalmopathy.

Sequencing was performed on peripheral blood mononuclear cells (PBMCs), taken at new diagnosis, from a patient treated with antithyroid drugs. The receptor source for this set is a man under 40 with Graves disease. The CDR3 runs from the conserved cysteine through the conserved F or W. D genes are given only for firm matches. Part of the rows lack a size; the others show once, few, many or a class for expanded clones.

CDR3nt | CDR3aa | abundance | j_gene | d_gene | v_gene
TGCAGTGCGGTCCGGACTATATCGGGGGGTACCCAGTACTTC | CSAVRTISGGTQYF | NA | TRBJ2-5 | TRBD2 | TRBV20-1
TGTGCCAGCAGCAAAACGAGTCCGGACTCAATATACAATGAGCAGTTCTTC | CASSKTSPDSIYNEQFF | many | TRBJ2-1 | NA | TRBV6-1
TGTGCCAGCAGCTTAACTTGGTCTCTTCTCCCCCAAGAGACCCAGTACTTC | CASSLTWSLLPQETQYF | many | TRBJ2-5 | NA | TRBV9
TGTGCCATCAGTTCCTCATGGAGGGCCTGGTTGGCTGAAGCTTTCTTT | CAISSSWRAWLAEAFF | few | TRBJ1-1 | NA | TRBV10-3
TGTGCCAGCAGTGATACAGGGACTAGGGGCAATCAGCCCCAGCATTTT | CASSDTGTRGNQPQHF | NA | TRBJ1-5 | NA | TRBV25-1
TGTGCCAGCAGCTTAGAGAGCGGGAGCAGCTACGAGCAGTACTTC | CASSLESGSSYEQYF | NA | TRBJ2-7 | TRBD2 | TRBV7-8
TGTGCCAGTAGTATGACAGGGGCCATCGGCAGGATCGAGCAGTACTTC | CASSMTGAIGRIEQYF | few | TRBJ2-7 | TRBD1 | TRBV19
TGTGCCAGCAGTTTTGAGGGGGTAAAGGGCTACACCTTC | CASSFEGVKGYTF | many | TRBJ1-2 | NA | TRBV28
TGTGCCTGGAGAGGGACTAGCGGGAGTAGGATCTATGAGCAGTTCTTC | CAWRGTSGSRIYEQFF | few | TRBJ2-1 | TRBD2 | TRBV30
TGTGCCAGCAGCCGGTCAACAGGGGCGGGAGCAAACAATGAGCAGTTCTTC | CASSRSTGAGANNEQFF | many | TRBJ2-1 | NA | TRBV12-3/TRBV12-4
TGTGCCAGCAGTTTAACCCCAGGGCCCCGTGTTCAGCCCCAGCATTTT | CASSLTPGPRVQPQHF | many | TRBJ1-5 | NA | TRBV27
TGTGCCAGCAGCGTAGGCGCACTAGCGGGTGGCGATACGCAGTATTTT | CASSVGALAGGDTQYF | NA | TRBJ2-3 | TRBD2 | TRBV9
TGCGCCAGCATGGGGTGGGACACTGAAGCTTTCTTT | CASMGWDTEAFF | few | TRBJ1-1 | NA | TRBV4-1
TGTGCCATCAGCCCGCGGCGGGAGAACAATGAGCAGTTCTTC | CAISPRRENNEQFF | few | TRBJ2-1 | TRBD2 | TRBV10-3
TGTGCCAGTAGTAGTATCCCTAGCGGGAGTAGGGGAGACGAGCAGTTCTTC | CASSSIPSGSRGDEQFF | few | TRBJ2-1 | TRBD2 | TRBV19
TGTGCCAGCAGCCCCCGGGACATGGCCTACAATGAGCAGTTCTTC | CASSPRDMAYNEQFF | NA | TRBJ2-1 | NA | TRBV11-2
TGTGCCAGCAGCTCCGTTTCAGGTTTCGGAAGCGGGAGCACAGATACGCAGTATTTT | CASSSVSGFGSGSTDTQYF | many | TRBJ2-3 | NA | TRBV27
TGCGCCAGCAGGTACAGCCTAAGACGAGGAGACACAGATACGCAGTATTTT | CASRYSLRRGDTDTQYF | few | TRBJ2-3 | NA | TRBV5-1
TGTGCCAGCAGAATCAAGGGGCTCTCTGGGGCCAACGTCCTGACTTTC | CASRIKGLSGANVLTF | many | TRBJ2-6 | NA | TRBV27
TGCAGTGCTAGAGATTCCGGGACTAGCGGTACCCGCACAGATACGCAGTATTTT | CSARDSGTSGTRTDTQYF | many | TRBJ2-3 | TRBD2 | TRBV20-1
TGTGCCAGCAGCGTCACTATGAACGAGCAGTACTTC | CASSVTMNEQYF | many | TRBJ2-7 | NA | TRBV7-9
TGTGCCAGCAGCTTGGACAGGGGTGCCGGGGAGCTGTTTTTT | CASSLDRGAGELFF | many | TRBJ2-2 | TRBD1 | TRBV7-3
TGCGCCAGCAGCTTGGCCGTGGATTTTCAAGAGACCCAGTACTTC | CASSLAVDFQETQYF | few | TRBJ2-5 | NA | TRBV5-1
TGTGCCAGCAGCTTAGTTTCCCGCAGGGCTTCGGCTTTCTTT | CASSLVSRRASAFF | few | TRBJ1-1 | NA | TRBV7-2
TGTGCCTGGAGTCCCAGCGGAGCGAACAATGAGCAGTTCTTC | CAWSPSGANNEQFF | many | TRBJ2-1 | NA | TRBV30
TGTGCCAGCAGTTTGGGCGGAGCGGGCCTAAAGTTCTTC | CASSLGGAGLKFF | many | TRBJ2-1 | NA | TRBV12-3/TRBV12-4
TGTGCCAGCAGCTTGATACTCCCGGCACGCGAGCAGTACTTC | CASSLILPAREQYF | NA | TRBJ2-7 | NA | TRBV5-5
TGTGCCAGCAGTTCACAGGGACAGGCTGGGGCCAACGTCCTGACTTTC | CASSSQGQAGANVLTF | many | TRBJ2-6 | TRBD1 | TRBV6-2/TRBV6-3
TGTGCCAGCAGCTTCCGAACCGGGGGGGACACCGGGGAGCTGTTTTTT | CASSFRTGGDTGELFF | NA | TRBJ2-2 | TRBD2 | TRBV11-2
TGTGCCAGCAGCCTATCGGGACTGCACCAAGAGACCCAGTACTTC | CASSLSGLHQETQYF | few | TRBJ2-5 | NA | TRBV3-1
TGTGCCAGCAGCCAAGATCGTAAAGACTTCTATGGCTACACCTTC | CASSQDRKDFYGYTF | NA | TRBJ1-2 | NA | TRBV14
TGCGCCAGCAGCTTGGACGGCTGGGCGGGTTCAGACACTGAAGCTTTCTTT | CASSLDGWAGSDTEAFF | many | TRBJ1-1 | NA | TRBV5-1
TGTGCCAGCAGCTTCGGGGGGAACGCGCAGGAGACCCAGTACTTC | CASSFGGNAQETQYF | many | TRBJ2-5 | TRBD2 | TRBV7-9
TGTGCCAGCAGCACGCGGACAGCGGACTCTGGAAACACCATATATTTT | CASSTRTADSGNTIYF | few | TRBJ1-3 | NA | TRBV11-2
TGCGCCAGCAGCTTGGGACTTATCTCCTACGAGCAGTACTTC | CASSLGLISYEQYF | many | TRBJ2-7 | NA | TRBV5-1
TGTGCCAGCAGCCGACCTGGACTAGCGGGAGAGGGCTACGAGCAGTACTTC | CASSRPGLAGEGYEQYF | few | TRBJ2-7 | TRBD2 | TRBV11-2
TGTGCCAGCAGTGAGGGACAGACTCCAACCAATCTTTACAATGAGCAGTTCTTC | CASSEGQTPTNLYNEQFF | NA | TRBJ2-1 | TRBD1 | TRBV11-3
TGTGCCTGGAGTGGGAGACAGGGGTTCTACAATGAGCAGTTCTTC | CAWSGRQGFYNEQFF | NA | TRBJ2-1 | TRBD1 | TRBV30
TGCGCCAGCAGCCAAGATTGGTTGAGACCAGCGGGAGTTGACTACGAGCAGTACTTC | CASSQDWLRPAGVDYEQYF | few | TRBJ2-7 | TRBD2 | TRBV4-1
TGTGCCAGCAGCTTAGCCGGGGCAGGGTCCTACAATGAGCAGTTCTTC | CASSLAGAGSYNEQFF | many | TRBJ2-1 | NA | TRBV7-9
TGTGCCACCAGTGATGTGGGGTTCCAAGAGACCCAGTACTTC | CATSDVGFQETQYF | many | TRBJ2-5 | NA | TRBV24-1
TGCGCCAGCAGCTTGGTAGGCCAGGGTGAGCAGTTCTTC | CASSLVGQGEQFF | NA | TRBJ2-1 | NA | TRBV5-1
TGTGCCAGCAGTGAACGGGAGGCTGATTCGAACCAGCCCCAGCATTTT | CASSEREADSNQPQHF | NA | TRBJ1-5 | NA | TRBV6-1
TGTGCCAGCAGTTTAAACGATAGAGGCGGGTTGTCCTACGAGCAGTACTTC | CASSLNDRGGLSYEQYF | many | TRBJ2-7 | NA | TRBV28
TGTGCCAGCACCCAATACCCTAGGACAGGGGGTTTGGAGACCCAGTACTTC | CASTQYPRTGGLETQYF | many | TRBJ2-5 | TRBD1 | TRBV2
TGCAGTGCTAGAGTTATGAGGAGCGGGAGGGCTCAAAGTTACAATGAGCAGTTCTTC | CSARVMRSGRAQSYNEQFF | NA | TRBJ2-1 | TRBD2 | TRBV20-1
TGTGCCTGCGGGACAGGGACTGAAGCTTTCTTT | CACGTGTEAFF | many | TRBJ1-1 | TRBD1 | TRBV30
TGTGCCAGCAGCTTGTCGCGGAGCTCCTACAATGAGCAGTTCTTC | CASSLSRSSYNEQFF | many | TRBJ2-1 | NA | TRBV27
TGCGCCAGCAGCTTGTCGTCTACTTCAGATACGCAGTATTTT | CASSLSSTSDTQYF | NA | TRBJ2-3 | NA | TRBV5-1
TGTGCCAGCAGTTTTGCAGTGGGCAATCAGCCCCAGCATTTT | CASSFAVGNQPQHF | many | TRBJ1-5 | NA | TRBV12-3/TRBV12-4